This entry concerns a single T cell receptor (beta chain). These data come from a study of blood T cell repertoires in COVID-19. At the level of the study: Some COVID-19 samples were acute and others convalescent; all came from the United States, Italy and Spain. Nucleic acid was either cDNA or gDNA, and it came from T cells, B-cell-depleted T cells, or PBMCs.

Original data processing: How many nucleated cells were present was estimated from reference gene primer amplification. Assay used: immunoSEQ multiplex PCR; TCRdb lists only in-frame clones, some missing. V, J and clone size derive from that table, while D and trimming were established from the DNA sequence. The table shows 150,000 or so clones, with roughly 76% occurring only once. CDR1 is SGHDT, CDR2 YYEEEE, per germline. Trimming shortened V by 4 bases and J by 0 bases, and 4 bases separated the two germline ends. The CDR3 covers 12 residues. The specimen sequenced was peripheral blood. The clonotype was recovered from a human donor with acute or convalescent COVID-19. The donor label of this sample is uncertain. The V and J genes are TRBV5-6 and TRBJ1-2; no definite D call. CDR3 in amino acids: CASSPTNYGYTF. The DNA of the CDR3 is TGTGCCAGCAGCCCCACTAACTATGGCTACACCTTC.